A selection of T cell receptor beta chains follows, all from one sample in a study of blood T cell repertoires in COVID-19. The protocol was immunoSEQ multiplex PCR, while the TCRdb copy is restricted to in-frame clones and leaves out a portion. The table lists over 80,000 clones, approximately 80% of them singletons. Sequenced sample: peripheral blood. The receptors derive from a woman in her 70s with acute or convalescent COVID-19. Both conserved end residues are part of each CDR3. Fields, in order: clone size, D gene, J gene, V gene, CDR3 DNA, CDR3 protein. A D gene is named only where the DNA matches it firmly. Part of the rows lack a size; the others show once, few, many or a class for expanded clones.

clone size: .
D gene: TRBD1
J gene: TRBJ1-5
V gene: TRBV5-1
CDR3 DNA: TGCGCCAGCAGCCCAGGACAGGGAGGGCCCAGTTCAGATCAGCCCCAGCATTTT
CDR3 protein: CASSPGQGGPSSDQPQHF

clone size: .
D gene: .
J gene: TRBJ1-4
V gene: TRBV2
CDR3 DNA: TGTGCCAGCAGTGAGGGGACAAGAAATGAAAAACTGTTTTTT
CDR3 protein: CASSEGTRNEKLFF

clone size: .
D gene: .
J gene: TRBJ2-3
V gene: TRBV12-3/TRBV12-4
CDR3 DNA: TGTGCCAGCAGGCCTGGAGGAAATACGCAGTATTTT
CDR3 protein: CASRPGGNTQYF

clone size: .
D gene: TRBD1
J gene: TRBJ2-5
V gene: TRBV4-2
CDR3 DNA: TGTGCCAGCAGCCGAGGCCCCGGGACAGAAGAGACCCAGTACTTC
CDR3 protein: CASSRGPGTEETQYF

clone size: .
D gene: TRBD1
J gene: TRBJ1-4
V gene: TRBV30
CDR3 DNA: TGTGCCTGGACTCCCTCGGGACAGAGTGCAACTAATGAAAAACTGTTTTTT
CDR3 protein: CAWTPSGQSATNEKLFF

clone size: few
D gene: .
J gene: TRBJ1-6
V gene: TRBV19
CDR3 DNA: TGTGCCAGTAGTCCCCCGGGCAGGGATAATTCACCCCTCCACTTT
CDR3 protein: CASSPPGRDNSPLHF

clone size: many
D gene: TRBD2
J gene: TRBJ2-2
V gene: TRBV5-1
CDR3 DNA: TGCGCCAGCAGTCTGGTAGGGACTAGCGTGAACACCGGGGAGCTGTTTTTT
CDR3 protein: CASSLVGTSVNTGELFF

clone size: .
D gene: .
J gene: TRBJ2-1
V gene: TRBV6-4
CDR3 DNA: TGTGCCAGCAGTGACAGGGGGAACAATGAGCAGTTCTTC
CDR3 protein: CASSDRGNNEQFF

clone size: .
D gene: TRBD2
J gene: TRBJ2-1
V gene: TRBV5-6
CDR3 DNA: TGTGCCAGCAGCTCAGGACTAGCGGGGCTAGGCAATGAGCAGTTCTTC
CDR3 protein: CASSSGLAGLGNEQFF

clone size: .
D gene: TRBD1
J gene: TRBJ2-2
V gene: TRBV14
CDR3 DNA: TGTGCCAGCAGCCAGACAGGGGGTAGCACCGGGGAGCTGTTTTTT
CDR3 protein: CASSQTGGSTGELFF

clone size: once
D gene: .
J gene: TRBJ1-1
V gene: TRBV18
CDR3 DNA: TGTGCCAGCTCCGCACAAGAGAACACTGAAGCTTTCTTT
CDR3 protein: CASSAQENTEAFF

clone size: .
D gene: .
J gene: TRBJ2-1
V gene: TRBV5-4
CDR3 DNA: TGTGCCAGCAGCTTGGATCGAGGCAATGAGCAGTTCTTC
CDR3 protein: CASSLDRGNEQFF

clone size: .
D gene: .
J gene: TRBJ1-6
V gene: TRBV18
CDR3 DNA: TGTGCCAGCTCACCACCGGCGGGATCCAATTCACCCCTCCACTTT
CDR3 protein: CASSPPAGSNSPLHF